These 7 T cell receptor beta chains were sequenced from one sample in a study of beta chain features in type 1 diabetes. No antigens are known for them. The authors reverse transcribed all of the isolated RNA, so sequencing captured expressed TCRB transcripts. TCRdb keeps only in-frame clones here, not all; method: immunoSEQ multiplex PCR. The sample includes 400,000 or so clones, around an eighth seen only once; the top ten take about 0.01%. Study-level points and caveats: Within each of all four CD4+ subsets, Type 1 diabetes patients had TCRB CDR3s that were moderately but significantly shorter.

What was sequenced was naive CD4+ T cells from blood. Receptor source: a woman aged 18-35 years with type 1 diabetes.

This clone was picked up a small number of times. In the same sample, other DNA sequences code for this CDR3. The chain combines TRBV18 with TRBJ1-5, with a weak D call TRBD1 (5 bases). Deletions cut 3 bases from V and 4 bases from J, with 7 bases between. The length of the CDR3 is 13 residues. Germline V gives CDR1 KGHSH, CDR2 LQKENI. This CDR3 reads CASSPDRNQPQHF. The CDR3 coding sequence is TGTGCCAGCTCACCCGACAGAAATCAGCCCCAGCATTTT. Supplemented by reference TRBV18 and TRBJ1-5, the full variable domain reads NAGVMQNPRHLVRRRGQEARLRCSPMKGHSHVYWYRQLPEEGLKFMVYLQKENIIDESGMPKERFSAEFPKEGPSILRIQQVVRGDSAAYFCASSPDRNQPQHFGDGTRLSIL.

This clone was detected only a few times. V and J are TRBV25-1 and TRBJ1-1, with D maybe TRBD1 (5 bases). CDR1 is MGHDK and CDR2 is SYGVNS in the germline V gene. This CDR3 has 14 residues. Between the trimmed V and J ends, which lost 2 bases and 5 bases, there was a span of 12 bases. The CDR3 is CASSEAGDWTEAFF. Here the CDR3 DNA reads TGTGCCAGCAGTGAAGCGGGGGATTGGACTGAAGCTTTCTTT.

The chain couples TRBV5-1 to TRBJ2-3; 8 nucleotides agree with TRBD2. Germline V lookup: CDR1 SGHRS, CDR2 YFSETQ. The V segment lost 4 bases and the J segment 0 bases; nucleotides outside the gene matches: 4. The CDR3 is 15 amino acids. This CDR3 reads CASSLTSASTDTQYF. CDR3 sequence (DNA): TGCGCCAGCAGCCTGACTAGCGCAAGCACAGATACGCAGTATTTT.

This clone was counted a few times. The chain is built from TRBV28 and TRBJ2-7; TRBD1 might be the D (6 bases). The germline V and J ends were trimmed by 6 bases and 1 base, with 13 bases remaining between them. The CDR3 spans 14 residues. The V gene's germline CDR1 is MDHEN and CDR2 SYDVKM. The CDR3 loop is CASRRQAPSYEQYF. In nucleotides, the CDR3 is TGTGCCAGCAGGCGACAGGCCCCGTCCTACGAGCAGTACTTC.

The chain is built from TRBV7-2 and TRBJ2-1, with TRBD2 matching over 7 bases. The CDR3 is 13 residues long. V lost 4 bases, J lost 6 bases, and 3 bases stayed unmatched. CDR1 is SGHTA and CDR2 is FQGNSA in the germline V gene. In nucleotides, the CDR3 is TGTGCCAGCAGCTCCACGGGGGGCAATGAGCAGTTCTTC. It yields the protein CASSSTGGNEQFF.

This chain links TRBV19 with TRBJ2-7, with 10 positions matching TRBD2. CDR1 is LNHDA and CDR2 is SQIVND in the germline V gene (reference sequence). J lost 0 bases, V lost 4 bases, and 12 bases had no gene match. The CDR3 length is 18 residues. The DNA of the CDR3 is TGTGCCAGTAGTACGTCATTACCTAGCGGGAGTGCCTCCTACGAGCAGTACTTC. Its translation: CASSTSLPSGSASYEQYF.

The chain has TRBV19 and TRBJ2-1; 9 bases match TRBD1. J gave up 1 base and V 4 bases, and 2 bases lay outside the gene matches. Germline V gives CDR1 LNHDA, CDR2 SQIVND (reference sequence). The CDR3 has 15 residues. The CDR3 sequence: CASSRGTGSYNEQFF. The DNA for the CDR3 is TGTGCCAGTAGTAGGGGGACAGGGTCCTACAATGAGCAGTTCTTC.